This T cell receptor beta chain was obtained from a study of T cell clonotyping in hematopoietic cell transplantation. General study findings and limits: Graft donor and pretransplant recipient Inverse Simpson Index values predicted broader posttransplant TCR diversity.

As for this clone: Its specificity is unknown. Mismatch with germline at one junction end may stem from a read error.

Only in-frame clones appear in the TCRdb table, and some are missing; sequencing was by immunoSEQ multiplex PCR. This sample has around 17,000 clones, with 71% found just once. Germline CDR1 SSHAT, CDR2 FNYEAQ (reference sequence). The CDR3 consists of 11 residues. Sequences were obtained from peripheral blood mononuclear cells. The sequence was collected from a woman aged 55-70 years in good health. Some clones in this sample may be carry-over from other donors' samples. V is TRBV7-7 and J is TRBJ2-5; D is undetermined. CDR3 in DNA: TGTGCTAGCAGCTTTGGGGAGACCCAGTACTTC. Translation gives CASSFGETQYF.